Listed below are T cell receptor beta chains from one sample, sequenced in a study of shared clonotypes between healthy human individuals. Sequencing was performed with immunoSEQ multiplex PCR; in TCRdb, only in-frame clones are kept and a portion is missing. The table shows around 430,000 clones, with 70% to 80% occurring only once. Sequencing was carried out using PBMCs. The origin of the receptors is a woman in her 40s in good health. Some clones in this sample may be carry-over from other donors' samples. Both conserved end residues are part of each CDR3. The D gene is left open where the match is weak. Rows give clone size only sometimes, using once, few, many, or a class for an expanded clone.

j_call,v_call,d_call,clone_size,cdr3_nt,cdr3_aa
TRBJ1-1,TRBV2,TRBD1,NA,TGTGCCAGCAGGTCGGACAGGGCAAACACTGAAGCTTTCTTT,CASRSDRANTEAFF
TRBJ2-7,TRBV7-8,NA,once,TGTGCCAGCAGCCAGCAAATCGGGTCCGGCAGCGAGCAGTACTTC,CASSQQIGSGSEQYF
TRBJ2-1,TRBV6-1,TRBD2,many,TGTGCCAGCAGTGATTTAGCGGGAGGGCGGGATGAGCAGTTCTTC,CASSDLAGGRDEQFF
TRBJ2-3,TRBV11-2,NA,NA,TGTGCCAGCAGCGGGGACTCTTACACAGATACGCAGTATTTT,CASSGDSYTDTQYF
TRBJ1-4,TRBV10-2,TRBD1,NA,TGCGCCAGCAGTTACAGGGGAAGTTTCGGTGAAAAACTGTTTTTT,CASSYRGSFGEKLFF
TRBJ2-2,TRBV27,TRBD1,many,TGTGCCAGCAGTCCCGCAGGGGGCGGGGAGCTGTTTTTT,CASSPAGGGELFF
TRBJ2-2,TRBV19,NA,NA,TGTGCCAGTAGTATCTCGAGGAACACCGGGGAGCTGTTTTTT,CASSISRNTGELFF
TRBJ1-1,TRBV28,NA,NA,TGTGCCAGCAGTTCACACCGGGGGGGAATGACAGGGAACACTGAAGCTTTCTTT,CASSSHRGGMTGNTEAFF
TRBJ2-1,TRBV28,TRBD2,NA,TGTGCCAGCAGTCTCACGGGTGTCTGGGGAGGGAATGAGCAGTTCTTC,CASSLTGVWGGNEQFF
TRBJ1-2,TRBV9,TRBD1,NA,TGTGCCAGCAGCGCTACAGGGGGCCGCGGCTACACCTTC,CASSATGGRGYTF
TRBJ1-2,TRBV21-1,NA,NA,TGTGCCAGCAGCTGCCAAGACAATGACGGCTACACCTTC,CASSCQDNDGYTF
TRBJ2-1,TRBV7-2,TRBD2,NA,TGTGCCAGCAGACCGTCGGGCGGGAGGAACAATGAGCAGTTCTTC,CASRPSGGRNNEQFF
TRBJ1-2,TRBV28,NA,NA,TGTGCCAGCAGCTCCCCCGGGCAAAACTATGGCTACACCTTC,CASSSPGQNYGYTF
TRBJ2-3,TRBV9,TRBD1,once,TGTGCCAGCAGCGTGACAGGGGGCGCAGATACGCAGTATTTT,CASSVTGGADTQYF
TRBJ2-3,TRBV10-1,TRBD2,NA,TGCGCCAGCAGTCCGGGACTAGCGGGCGCAGATACGCAGTATTTT,CASSPGLAGADTQYF
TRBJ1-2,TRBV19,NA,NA,TGTGCCAGTGGCCCCGTCGAGACAACCTCCTATGGCTACACCTTC,CASGPVETTSYGYTF
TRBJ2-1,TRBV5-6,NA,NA,TGTGCCAGCAGCTTGTTAACTAGCCGCTACAATGAGCAGTTCTTC,CASSLLTSRYNEQFF
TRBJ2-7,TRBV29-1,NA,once,TGCAGCGTCCGTCCTAGCGCCTACGAGCAGTACTTC,CSVRPSAYEQYF
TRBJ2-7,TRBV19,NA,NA,TGTGCCAGTAGTAGAAACCGGGACCGAAGCTCCTACGAGCAGTACTTC,CASSRNRDRSSYEQYF
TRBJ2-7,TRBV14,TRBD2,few,TGTGCCAGCAGCCAGGCTAGCGGGATGGTAGGAGACGAGCAGTACTTC,CASSQASGMVGDEQYF